This T cell receptor (beta chain) derives from a study of Graves' ophthalmopathy and Graves' hyperthyroidism. RNA transcripts yielded amplified TCR beta CDR3 regions. RT-PCR with HTBI primers came first, then second-round multiplex PCR. TCRdb independently ran MiXCR on the multiplex PCR reads; one entry per CDR3 protein. The sample contains about 700,000 distinct CDR3 sequences, 35% to 50% of which appear only once. The PBMCs were taken from about 9.7 ml of fresh peripheral blood. Germline CDR1 reads MGHDK; CDR2 reads SYGVNS. The CDR3 consists of 12 residues. As to this clonotype: Its matching antigen is unknown. A much larger clone lies one base from this, so it may be a read error.

General observations from the study: Between ophthalmopathy and stable hyperthyroidism, a 13-signature model drew a separation with about 85% sensitivity and roughly 80% specificity. Detected in blood as well were most expanded thyroid clonotypes with frequency above 0.001.

The chain links TRBV25-1 to TRBJ2-7; TRBD1 or TRBD2 may be the D gene (5 bases each). The source of this sequence is an adult man with Graves' ophthalmopathy. Sequencing input: peripheral blood. The CDR3 coding sequence is TGTGCTAGGGGTCGCAGGGAGTACGAGCAGTACTTC. It translates to CARGRREYEQYF.